This TCR beta chain was sequenced in a study of CD8 T cells in Susac syndrome. Roughly 0.45 to 1 ug RNA was reverse transcribed with random hexamers. TCRdb reprocessed the immunoSEQ multiplex PCR reads with MiXCR, giving one entry per CDR3 protein. The table includes around 95,000 distinct CDR3 sequences, nearly 97% detected once. The receptor was isolated from a human donor with Susac syndrome. The sequenced sample consisted of CD8+ T cells from PBMCs.

CDR3 protein: CSAPQTRGKGQFF. The CDR3 region has the DNA TGCAGTGCTCCCCAGACTAGAGGGAAAGGACAGTTCTTC. The chain is built from TRBV20-1 and TRBJ2-1; TRBD2 is a possible D gene (6 bases). The germline V and J ends were trimmed by 5 bases and 13 bases, with 21 bases remaining between them. CDR3 length: 13 residues. Germline CDR1 is DFQATT and CDR2 is SNEGSKA (reference sequence).